This T cell receptor (gamma chain) was observed in a study of gamma-delta T cells after stem cell transplantation. CDR1 and CDR2 (germline): GITISATS, ISYDGTV (reference sequence). This CDR3 is 16 amino acids long. This clone was detected a few times. This likely reflects a read error, since a far larger clone is one base away. TCRdb reprocessed the RT-PCR reads through CATT. Here the sample spans a few hundred gamma-chain clones, roughly 18% being singletons. The receptor was derived from a human donor. It is not recorded whose cells these are; they may come from a transplant donor. The genes are TRGV9 and TRGJP. TCRdb carries no J gene annotation; the J gene was assigned here by matching the DNA with germline. Sequenced material: gamma-delta T cells. The CDR3: CALWELQGLGKKIKVF. The CDR3 DNA follows: TGTGCCTTGTGGGAGCTACAAGGGTTGGGCAAAAAAATCAAGGTATTT.